Shown below are 28 T cell receptor beta chains from a single sample sequenced in a study of blood T cell repertoires in COVID-19 (dated by TCRdb to between 2020 and 2021). Library prep was done by the immunoSEQ multiplex PCR assay. Imported from immuneACCESS, the table was reduced by TCRdb to in-frame sequences with V and J called. These copies leave out some clones; in studies compared against another copy, an unresolved V gene accounts for under half, and the cause of the remainder is not known. The sample table shows over 150,000 clones, and roughly 86% are seen once. About 2.6% of the sample is in the top ten clones. What was sequenced was peripheral blood. These receptors all come from a man aged 40-49 years with active or convalescent COVID-19.

This rearrangement joins TRBV5-1 to TRBJ2-7; 7 nucleotides line up with TRBD1. The V gene end was trimmed by 4 bases and the J gene end by 3 bases; junction bases not matched to a gene: 13. Germline-derived CDR1 and CDR2 are SGHRS and YFSETQ. The CDR3 length is 16 residues. CDR3 sequence: CASSLAQQGRNYEQYF. The CDR3 nucleotides are TGCGCCAGCAGCCTTGCTCAACAGGGGCGAAACTACGAGCAGTACTTC.

The chain joins TRBV11-2 to TRBJ1-3; D is uncertain. CDR3 size: 15 residues. V shed 5 bases and J shed 0 bases, with 11 bases lying between them. Germline CDR1 and CDR2: SGHAT and FQNNGV. As DNA, the CDR3 is TGTGCCAGCAGCCCGAGGAGTACCTCTGGAAACACCATATATTTT. Amino acids: CASSPRSTSGNTIYF. Variable domain in full (rest from reference TRBV11-2 and TRBJ1-3): EAGVAQSPRYKIIEKRQSVAFWCNPISGHATLYWYQQILGQGPKLLIQFQNNGVVDDSQLPKDRFSAERLKGVDSTLKIQPAKLEDSAVYLCASSPRSTSGNTIYFGEGSWLTVV.

CDR3 residues: CASSPISSNQPQHF. CDR3 nucleotides: TGTGCCAGCAGCCCGATTAGTAGCAATCAGCCCCAGCATTTT. V and J are TRBV7-8 and TRBJ1-5; D ambiguous. CDR3 length equals 14 residues. Germline CDR1 and CDR2: SGHVS and FQNEAQ. The ends were cut back, 5 bases at V and 0 bases at J, with 8 bases in the middle.

This chain uses TRBV4-2 with TRBJ1-1; TRBD1 matches at 9 bases. The CDR3 sequence is 15 residues long. CDR1 LGHNA and CDR2 YNFKEQ come from the germline V gene. Trimming cost V 0 bases and J 7 bases; bases outside gene matches: 6. The CDR3 here is CASSQDTGGWGEAFF. CDR3 sequence (DNA): TGTGCCAGCAGCCAAGATACAGGGGGCTGGGGTGAAGCTTTCTTT.

The chain links TRBV9 to TRBJ2-1; 9 bases are a match to TRBD2. Germline lookup yields CDR1 SGDLS and CDR2 YYNGEE. With V trimmed by 3 bases and J by 4 bases, 2 bases remained unmatched. This CDR3 comprises 14 residues. The CDR3 loop reads CASSEAGGYNEQFF. Here the CDR3 DNA reads TGTGCCAGCAGCGAGGCGGGGGGGTACAATGAGCAGTTCTTC. Supplemented by reference TRBV9 and TRBJ2-1, the full variable domain reads DSGVTQTPKHLITATGQRVTLRCSPRSGDLSVYWYQQSLDQGLQFLIQYYNGEERAKGNILERFSAQQFPDLHSELNLSSLELGDSALYFCASSEAGGYNEQFFGPGTRLTVL.

CDR3 protein: CAWTLDRAGVAFF. The CDR3 DNA reads TGTGCCTGGACCCTGGACAGGGCGGGGGTAGCTTTCTTT. This rearrangement joins TRBV30 to TRBJ1-1; TRBD1 agrees at 8 bases. The V gene end was trimmed by 4 bases and the J gene end by 10 bases; junction bases not matched to a gene: 11. The germline V gene has CDR1 GTSNPN and CDR2 SVGIG (reference sequence). This CDR3 has 13 residues.

Only one count was recorded for this clone. The CDR3 bases are TGTGCCAGCAGAGTCGCTGCGGACACTGAAGCTTTCTTT. It is translated as CASRVAADTEAFF. This chain uses TRBV12-3 or TRBV12-4 with TRBJ1-1; D is unclear. The length of the CDR3 is 13 residues. Trimming removed 6 bases at V and 3 bases at J, with 11 bases between.

The rearrangement links TRBV28 to TRBJ1-3; the D is unclear. V shed 2 bases and J shed 0 bases, with 5 bases lying between them. This CDR3 is 14 amino acids long. Germline-derived CDR1 and CDR2 are MDHEN and SYDVKM. CDR3 nucleotide sequence: TGTGCCAGCAGTTTAACGGTCTCTGGAAACACCATATATTTT. Translation gives CASSLTVSGNTIYF.

The CDR3 protein is CASKDTNYEQYF. The CDR3 nucleotides are TGTGCCAGTAAGGACACCAACTACGAGCAGTACTTC. The chain recombines TRBV19 with TRBJ2-7, with D possibly matching TRBD1 (5 bases). V shed 7 bases and J shed 3 bases, with 10 bases lying between them. From germline, CDR1 is LNHDA and CDR2 SQIVND (reference sequence). The CDR3 runs 12 residues. Variable domain in full (rest from reference TRBV19 and TRBJ2-7): DGGITQSPKYLFRKEGQNVTLSCEQNLNHDAMYWYRQDPGQGLRLIYYSQIVNDFQKGDIAEGYSVSREKKESFPLTVTSAQKNPTAFYLCASKDTNYEQYFGPGTRLTVT.

The chain employs TRBV29-1 and TRBJ2-7, with TRBD1 as a possible D gene (6 bases). Germline loops: CDR1 SQVTM, CDR2 ANQGSEA. The CDR3 spans 14 residues. V was clipped by 3 bases and J by 5 bases, with 17 bases between them. In DNA form, the CDR3 reads TGCAGCGTTGAGGCGTCAGGGGAGCGCGACGAGCAGTACTTC. Protein product: CSVEASGERDEQYF.

The rearrangement links TRBV5-8 to TRBJ2-6, with no clear D. This CDR3 has 14 amino acids. The germline CDR1 and CDR2 sequences are SGHTS and YDEGEE. Trimming left V 4 bases short and J 1 base short, with 6 bases between. Written as DNA, the CDR3 is TGTGCCAGCAGCCTACAGTCTGGGGCCAACGTCCTGACTTTC. Translated, it gives CASSLQSGANVLTF.

There are many counts of this clone. J is TRBJ1-2 and V is TRBV7-2, with D unresolved. CDR3 length: 12 residues. CDR1 and CDR2 from the germline V gene are SGHTA and FQGNSA. V was shortened by 5 bases and J by 8 bases, with 12 bases between the two germline ends. CDR3 protein: CASSPGRRGYTF. CDR3 in DNA: TGTGCCAGCAGCCCAGGACGGAGGGGCTACACCTTC.

The V gene is TRBV13, the J gene TRBJ2-1; possible D gene TRBD2, 6 bases. CDR1 is PRHDT, CDR2 FYEKMQ, per germline (reference sequence). V was clipped by 5 bases and J by 3 bases, with 17 bases between them. The CDR3 spans 16 residues. The CDR3 DNA reads as TGTGCCAGCAGCACCAATCCGGGACTGAACTACAATGAGCAGTTCTTC. The encoded protein is CASSTNPGLNYNEQFF.

This clone appeared a few times. V and J are TRBV7-8 and TRBJ2-1; 10 bases are a match to TRBD2. The germline CDR1 and CDR2 sequences are SGHVS and FQNEAQ. Trimming took 4 bases from V and 6 from J; bases not matched to a gene: 6. The CDR3 runs 15 residues. The CDR3: CASSSKRGGFNEQFF. The DNA of the CDR3 is TGTGCCAGCAGCTCTAAGCGGGGGGGCTTCAATGAGCAGTTCTTC.

The chain links TRBV4-2 to TRBJ1-3; D ambiguous. Germline CDR1 and CDR2: LGHNA and YNFKEQ. The CDR3 contains 15 residues. V lost 0 bases, J lost 0 bases, and 6 bases lay in between. Written as DNA, the CDR3 is TGTGCCAGCAGCCAAGACAGTACCTCTGGAAACACCATATATTTT. Translation gives CASSQDSTSGNTIYF.

This chain connects TRBV5-1 to TRBJ2-5; tentative D call: TRBD1 (5 bases). The CDR3 has 12 residues. V was trimmed by 2 bases and J by 5 bases, leaving 7 bases between them. CDR1 is SGHRS and CDR2 is YFSETQ in the germline V gene. The CDR3 nucleotides are TGCGCCAGCAGCTTCCAGGGCGAGACCCAGTACTTC. Amino acid sequence: CASSFQGETQYF.

The chain combines TRBV3-1 (or the pseudogene TRBV3-2) with TRBJ1-1; no firm D call. CDR3 length: 13 amino acids. Trimming removed 4 bases from V and 6 bases from J, with 12 bases in between. The germline gives CDR1 LGHDT, CDR2 YNNKEL (reference sequence). CDR3 nucleotides: TGTGCCAGCAGCCCACACACCGGGGCTGAAGCTTTCTTT. Translating it yields CASSPHTGAEAFF.

The rearrangement uses TRBV6-2 or TRBV6-3 and TRBJ2-7, with a weak D call TRBD1 (5 bases). Trimming removed 5 bases from V and 0 bases from J, with 11 bases in between. The germline V gene has CDR1 MNHEY and CDR2 SVGEGT. The CDR3 has 14 amino acids. The chain's CDR3 is CASSPGRDSYEQYF. CDR3 bases: TGTGCCAGCAGTCCCGGCAGGGACTCCTACGAGCAGTACTTC.

The V and J genes are TRBV2 and TRBJ1-4; 9 nucleotides line up with TRBD1. CDR3 length: 14 residues. The V gene's germline CDR1 is SNHLY and CDR2 FYNNEI. The V segment lost 6 bases and the J segment 6 bases; nucleotides outside the gene matches: 5. This chain's CDR3 is CASSSGTGHEKLFF. CDR3 nucleotide sequence: TGTGCCAGCAGCTCCGGGACAGGGCATGAAAAACTGTTTTTT.

V and J are TRBV7-6 and TRBJ2-1; D remains unclear. Trimming removed 3 bases from V and 7 bases from J, with 10 bases in between. CDR3 length equals 13 residues. Per the germline V gene, CDR1 is SGHVS and CDR2 is FNYEAQ. The CDR3 bases are TGTGCCAGCAGCTTCACGACAATTAATGAGCAGTTCTTC. Its translation: CASSFTTINEQFF.

The chain combines TRBV5-1 with TRBJ1-6, with a tentative D call TRBD1 (5 bases). Germline values: CDR1 SGHRS, CDR2 YFSETQ. The CDR3 spans 18 residues. Deletions cut 0 bases from V and 4 bases from J, with 17 bases between. CDR3 sequence: CASSLGLPGIRYNSPLHF. The CDR3 nucleotides read TGCGCCAGCAGCTTGGGACTTCCAGGGATCAGGTATAATTCACCCCTCCACTTT.

J is TRBJ2-2 and V is TRBV2; D is perhaps TRBD1 (5 bases). The V and J ends lost 6 bases and 4 bases respectively, with 12 bases between them. Germline CDR1 reads SNHLY; CDR2 reads FYNNEI. The CDR3 spans 14 residues. The CDR3 spells CASRDDRTTGELFF. Written as DNA, the CDR3 is TGTGCCAGCAGAGACGACAGAACCACCGGGGAGCTGTTTTTT.

The V gene is TRBV3-1 (or the pseudogene TRBV3-2), the J gene TRBJ2-3, with a weak D call TRBD2 (5 bases). The germline V and J ends were trimmed by 5 bases and 6 bases, with 12 bases remaining between them. The germline CDR1 and CDR2 sequences are LGHDT and YNNKEL (reference sequence). The CDR3 contains 13 residues. The CDR3 is CASSIIARDTQYF. The CDR3 nucleotides are TGTGCCAGCAGCATTATAGCGCGGGATACGCAGTATTTT.

The chain combines TRBV28 with TRBJ1-3, with 10 bases lining up with TRBD1. This CDR3 spans 16 amino acids. The V and J ends lost 4 bases and 2 bases, in that order; junction bases with no gene match: 5. CDR1 is MDHEN, CDR2 SYDVKM, per germline. The CDR3 loop is CASSSPGTGAGNTIYF. The CDR3 DNA is TGTGCCAGCAGTTCCCCGGGGACAGGGGCTGGAAACACCATATATTTT.

The rearrangement links TRBV4-1 to TRBJ2-5; 10 nucleotides agree with TRBD2. Germline CDR1 and CDR2: MGHRA and YSYEKL. Trimming at V came to 0 bases and at J to 5 bases, leaving 12 bases not matched to a gene. The CDR3 loop spans 18 amino acids. The CDR3 DNA follows: TGCGCCAGCAGCCAAGATCGAGGAGCGGGGGGGCCCTACGAGACCCAGTACTTC. Its protein product is CASSQDRGAGGPYETQYF.

The V call is TRBV19, the J call TRBJ1-2, with 7 bases identical to TRBD1. The CDR3 extends over 15 amino acids. J lost 0 bases, V lost 6 bases, and 7 bases had no gene match. Germline-derived CDR1 and CDR2 are LNHDA and SQIVND (reference sequence). The CDR3 protein is CASRPPGQTNYGYTF. The CDR3 nucleotides read TGTGCCAGTAGGCCCCCGGGACAGACTAACTATGGCTACACCTTC. The complete variable domain, with remaining parts taken from reference TRBV19 and TRBJ1-2, reads DGGITQSPKYLFRKEGQNVTLSCEQNLNHDAMYWYRQDPGQGLRLIYYSQIVNDFQKGDIAEGYSVSREKKESFPLTVTSAQKNPTAFYLCASRPPGQTNYGYTFGSGTRLTVV.

The count of this clone is one. V and J are TRBV5-4 and TRBJ1-1; 9 bases agree with TRBD1. The CDR3 has 15 amino acids. Germline V CDR1 and CDR2: SGHNT, YYREEE (reference sequence). The CDR3 DNA reads TGTGTCCTATCGTCCGGGACAGGGAATATCGGTGAAGCTTTCTTT. This translates into CVLSSGTGNIGEAFF.

V and J are TRBV19 and TRBJ1-5; D not resolved. V was cut by 3 bases and J by 2 bases, with 11 bases left in between. CDR3 length equals 15 residues. Germline CDR1 is LNHDA and CDR2 is SQIVND (reference sequence). CDR3: CASSIGGIGNQPQHF. The CDR3 DNA reads as TGTGCCAGTAGTATTGGAGGAATCGGCAATCAGCCCCAGCATTTT. Full variable domain (rest looked up from reference TRBV19 and TRBJ1-5): DGGITQSPKYLFRKEGQNVTLSCEQNLNHDAMYWYRQDPGQGLRLIYYSQIVNDFQKGDIAEGYSVSREKKESFPLTVTSAQKNPTAFYLCASSIGGIGNQPQHFGDGTRLSIL.